This T cell receptor beta chain came from a study of cytomegalovirus exposure and HLA in healthy donors. As concerns this clone: Its antigen is not identified.

In the PCR, 60 Vbeta and 13 Jbeta primers were used. This table comes from immunoSEQ multiplex PCR, and its TCRdb copy is limited to in-frame clones, with some not included. The table records about 120,000 clones, roughly 76% of them present only once. The CDR3 is 16 amino acids. After removal of 4 bases from V and 4 bases from J, the junction contained 7 bases not matched to a gene. Germline values: CDR1 LNHNV, CDR2 YYDKDF (reference sequence). Whole-study results and caveats: A later analysis found that most CMV-associated TCR beta chains appeared HLA-restricted. Donors were assumed by presence/absence analyses to have roughly uniform sequencing depth. Among the CMV-associated chains, a few were confirmed in vitro as specific for CMV antigens.

The receptor was isolated from a man under 40 in good health and CMV-seronegative. The chain has TRBV15 and TRBJ2-3, with TRBD1 identical over 11 bases. Material: PBMCs. CDR3 sequence: CATSTDRGLVADTQYF. The CDR3 DNA reads TGTGCCACCAGCACGGACAGGGGGCTGGTAGCAGATACGCAGTATTTT.